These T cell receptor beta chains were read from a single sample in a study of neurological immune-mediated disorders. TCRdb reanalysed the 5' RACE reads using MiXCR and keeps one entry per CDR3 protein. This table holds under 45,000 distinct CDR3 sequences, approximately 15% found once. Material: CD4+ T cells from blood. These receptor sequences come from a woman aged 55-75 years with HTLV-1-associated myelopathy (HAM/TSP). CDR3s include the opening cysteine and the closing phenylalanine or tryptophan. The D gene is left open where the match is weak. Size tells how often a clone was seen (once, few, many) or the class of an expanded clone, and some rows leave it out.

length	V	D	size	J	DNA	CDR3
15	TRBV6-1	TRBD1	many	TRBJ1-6	TGTGCCAGCAGTGAAGGGCAGGGGGCAACTTCACCCCTCCACTTT	CASSEGQGATSPLHF
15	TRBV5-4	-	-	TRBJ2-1	TGTGCCAGCAGCTTTTGGGGGCCTTCCTACAATGAGCATTTCTTC	CASSFWGPSYNEHFF
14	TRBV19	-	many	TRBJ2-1	TGTGCCAGTAGAGACGCAGGAATGGGGGATGAGCAGTTCTTC	CASRDAGMGDEQFF
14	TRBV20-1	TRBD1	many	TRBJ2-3	TGCAGTGCTTCCGGGACAGGGATTACAGATACGCAGTATTTT	CSASGTGITDTQYF
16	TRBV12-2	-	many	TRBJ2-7	TGTGCAAGTCGCTCTCTGGAGCGGGGGGGCCCGGACGAGCAGTACTTC	CASRSLERGGPDEQYF
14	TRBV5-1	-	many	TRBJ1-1	TGCGCCAGCAGCTTAATTCCGGGCGACACTGAAGCTTTCTTT	CASSLIPGDTEAFF
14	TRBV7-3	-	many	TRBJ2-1	TGTGCCAGCAGCTTACTCCCGTACAAGGGGGAGCAGTTCTTC	CASSLLPYKGEQFF
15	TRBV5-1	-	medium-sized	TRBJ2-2	TGCGCCAGCAGCTTCGGCGGTCGCTCCACCGGGGAGCTGTTTTTT	CASSFGGRSTGELFF
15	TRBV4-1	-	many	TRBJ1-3	TGCGCCAGCAGCCCGCCACCCCACTCTGGAAACACCATATATTTT	CASSPPPHSGNTIYF
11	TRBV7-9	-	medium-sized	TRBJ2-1	TGTGCCAGCAGCTTAGGAACAGAGCAGTTCTTC	CASSLGTEQFF
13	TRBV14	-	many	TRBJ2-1	TGTGCCAGCAGCCCTGGACTTAACAATGAGCAGTTCTTC	CASSPGLNNEQFF
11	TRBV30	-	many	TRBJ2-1	TGTGCCTGGAGTGTACTCAATGAGCAGTTCTTC	CAWSVLNEQFF
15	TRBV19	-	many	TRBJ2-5	TGTGCCAGTAGTACCACCGTGCCCCCTCGCGGGACCCAGTACTTC	CASSTTVPPRGTQYF
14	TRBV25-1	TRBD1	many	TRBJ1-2	TGTGCCAGTGCACCAGTAGACAGGGCCTATGGCTACACCTTC	CASAPVDRAYGYTF
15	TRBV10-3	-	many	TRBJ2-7	TGTGCCATCAGTGAGCGGGGGAGGGGGTCCTACGAGCAGTACTTC	CAISERGRGSYEQYF
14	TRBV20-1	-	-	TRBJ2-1	TGCAGTGCTAGCGACTACCTGAGGTACAATGAGCAGTTCTTC	CSASDYLRYNEQFF
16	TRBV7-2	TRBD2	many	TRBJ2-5	TGTGCCAGCAGCTTACAAGCGGGGGGTAGTGTTGAGACCCAGTACTTC	CASSLQAGGSVETQYF
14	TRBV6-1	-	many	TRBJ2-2	TGTGCCAGCAGCCTCGACTGGGGGACCGGGGAGCTGTTTTTT	CASSLDWGTGELFF
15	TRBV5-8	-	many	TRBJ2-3	TGTGCCAGCAGCGCAGGACACCTAAGCACAGATACGCAGTATTTT	CASSAGHLSTDTQYF
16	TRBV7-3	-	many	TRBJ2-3	TGTGCCAGCAGCTTAATGTCGGCGGGGGCCACAGATACGCAGTATTTT	CASSLMSAGATDTQYF
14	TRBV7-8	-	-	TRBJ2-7	TGTGCCAGCAGCTTAGCAGAACCAGCAGGCGAGCAGTACTTC	CASSLAEPAGEQYF